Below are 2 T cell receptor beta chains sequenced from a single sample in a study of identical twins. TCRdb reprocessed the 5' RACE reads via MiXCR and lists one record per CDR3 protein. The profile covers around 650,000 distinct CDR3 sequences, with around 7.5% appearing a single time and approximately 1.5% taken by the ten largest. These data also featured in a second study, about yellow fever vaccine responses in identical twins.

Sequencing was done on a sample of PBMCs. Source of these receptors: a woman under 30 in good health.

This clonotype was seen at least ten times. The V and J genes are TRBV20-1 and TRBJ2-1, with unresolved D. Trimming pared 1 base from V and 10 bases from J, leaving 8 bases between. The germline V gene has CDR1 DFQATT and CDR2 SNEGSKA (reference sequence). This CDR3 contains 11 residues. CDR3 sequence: CSARGVGEQFF. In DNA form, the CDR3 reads TGCAGTGCTAGAGGTGTGGGGGAGCAGTTCTTC.

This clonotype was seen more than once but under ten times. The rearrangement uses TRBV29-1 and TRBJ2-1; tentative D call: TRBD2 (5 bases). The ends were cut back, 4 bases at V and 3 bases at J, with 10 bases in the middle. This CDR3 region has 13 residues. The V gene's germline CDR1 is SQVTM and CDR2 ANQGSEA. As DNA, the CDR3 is TGCAGCGTTGGAGGGCCGAACTACAATGAGCAGTTCTTC. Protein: CSVGGPNYNEQFF.